The rows below give T cell receptor beta chains drawn from one sample of a study of CD8 T cells in Susac syndrome. TCRdb ran MiXCR on the immunoSEQ multiplex PCR reads and lists one entry per CDR3 protein. The table has 300,000 or so distinct CDR3 sequences, 92% seen once. The material sequenced was CD4+ T cells from PBMCs. These receptors were obtained from a human donor with multiple sclerosis. Each CDR3 is given with its conserved first and last residue. D genes are given only for firm matches. Not every row has a clone size; where given, it reads once, few, many or a size class.

D gene	V gene	J gene	clone size	CDR3 DNA	CDR3 protein
TRBD2	TRBV18	TRBJ2-5	NA	TGTGCCAGCTCACCACTAGCGGGGATTCTCCGGGAGACCCAGTACTTC	CASSPLAGILRETQYF
NA	TRBV6-5	TRBJ1-4	NA	TGTGCCAGCAGTTACGCAGCCGCCTTGGAAAAACTGTTTTTT	CASSYAAALEKLFF
NA	TRBV30	TRBJ1-4	NA	TGTGCCCTGGGGGGGCCCTATTCTACTAATGAAAAACTGTTTTTT	CALGGPYSTNEKLFF
NA	TRBV7-2	TRBJ1-5	NA	TGTGCCAGCAGCTTAGACAGGCCTAGGAGCAATCAGCCCCAGCATTTT	CASSLDRPRSNQPQHF
NA	TRBV4-2	TRBJ1-6	NA	TGTGCCAGCAGCCAAGATAGGCCGAGGCGCCCAGATGGGTATAATTCACCCCTCCACTTT	CASSQDRPRRPDGYNSPLHF
NA	TRBV7-8	TRBJ2-2	NA	TGTGCCAGCAGCCGGGGCGGTTCGGGCACCGGGGAGCTGTTTTTT	CASSRGGSGTGELFF
NA	TRBV9	TRBJ2-1	NA	TGTGCCAGCAGCGTAGATTGGGACTTTGGGGGCAATGAGCAGTTCTTC	CASSVDWDFGGNEQFF
TRBD1	TRBV12-3/TRBV12-4	TRBJ1-5	NA	TGTGCCAGCAGTTTAGTAGCCGGGGGACAGGGTGCCTATAGCAATCAGCCCCAGCATTTT	CASSLVAGGQGAYSNQPQHF
NA	TRBV5-1	TRBJ1-1	NA	TGCGCCAGCGGACAGTGGGGGAACACTGAAGCTTTCTTT	CASGQWGNTEAFF
TRBD1	TRBV15	TRBJ1-5	NA	TGTGCCACCAGCAGAGCCGGGACAGGCGGTTTTATCGGCAATCAGCCCCAGCATTTT	CATSRAGTGGFIGNQPQHF
TRBD1	TRBV5-4	TRBJ2-7	few	TGTGCCAGCAGCTTTGACCTTGGGACAGCGATCTACGAGCAGTACTTC	CASSFDLGTAIYEQYF
NA	TRBV12-3/TRBV12-4	TRBJ2-7	NA	TGTGCCAGCAGCCGTACAGGGATAGACTACGAGCAGTACTTC	CASSRTGIDYEQYF
NA	TRBV7-2	TRBJ2-7	NA	TGTGCCAGCAGCTCAGGGCGTCACTCCTACGAGCAGTACTTC	CASSSGRHSYEQYF
TRBD1	TRBV6-5	TRBJ1-1	NA	TGTGCCAGCAGTTACTCCTCTCGGGGGGGACAGGTCGAAGGAGCTTTCTTT	CASSYSSRGGQVEGAFF
NA	TRBV7-9	TRBJ1-5	NA	TGTGCCAGCAGCCTCGACCACCAGCCCCAGCATTTT	CASSLDHQPQHF
TRBD1	TRBV7-2	TRBJ2-2	NA	TGTGCCAGCAACCAACAGGGGGGCACCGGGGAGCTGTTTTTT	CASNQQGGTGELFF
TRBD1	TRBV19	TRBJ2-7	NA	TGTGCCAGTACCCCGACCGACAGGGGGGGCTACGAGCAGTACTTC	CASTPTDRGGYEQYF
TRBD2	TRBV19	TRBJ2-5	NA	TGTGCCAGTAGTAAGGGACTAGCGTACCAAGAGACCCAGTACTTC	CASSKGLAYQETQYF
NA	TRBV5-1	TRBJ1-1	NA	TGCGCCAGCAGCGTTAAGGAGAACACTGAAGCTTTCTTT	CASSVKENTEAFF
NA	TRBV14	TRBJ2-7	NA	TGTGCCAGCAGCCAAGAGTTGCACAGCTACGAGCAGTACTTC	CASSQELHSYEQYF
NA	TRBV20-1	TRBJ2-7	few	TGCAGTGCTAGTCATGGGACTGGGAACTACGAGCAGTACTTC	CSASHGTGNYEQYF
NA	TRBV3-1	TRBJ1-1	once	TGTGCCAGCAGCCTTCCGTCCCACCTAGGCACTGAAGCTTTCTTT	CASSLPSHLGTEAFF
NA	TRBV5-1	TRBJ1-2	NA	TGCGCCAGCAGCCCCCAAGGGGAGGGCCCATACACCTTC	CASSPQGEGPYTF
NA	TRBV4-2	TRBJ2-1	NA	TGTGCCAGCAGCCGGACCGCGGACCAACAATACAATGAGCAGTTCTTC	CASSRTADQQYNEQFF
TRBD2	TRBV20-1	TRBJ2-1	NA	TGCAGTGCTAGTTCCCCCCCGGGACTAGCCTGGAATGAGCAGTTCTTC	CSASSPPGLAWNEQFF
NA	TRBV20-1	TRBJ1-2	NA	TGCAGTACCCCTTCCCCGAAAGGGTGGGACTATGGCTACACCTTC	CSTPSPKGWDYGYTF
NA	TRBV21-1	TRBJ2-1	NA	TGTGCCAGCAGCAAGGGCCCACCACCCGACAATGAGCAGTTCTTC	CASSKGPPPDNEQFF
NA	TRBV6-2/TRBV6-3	TRBJ2-5	NA	TGTGCCAGCAGTTGGGGCGACCGACCACCCTTTCAAGAGACCCAGTACTTC	CASSWGDRPPFQETQYF
NA	TRBV7-2	TRBJ2-7	NA	TGTGCCAGCAGCTTAGCCGGGACTTACTACGAGCAGTACTTC	CASSLAGTYYEQYF
NA	TRBV11-2	TRBJ2-3	NA	TGTGCCAGCAGCCAGGACAATCGGGCAGATACGCAGTATTTT	CASSQDNRADTQYF
TRBD2	TRBV5-1	TRBJ2-7	NA	TGCGCCAGCAGCTTGTGGATCGGGGGGTCCTACGAGCAGTACTTC	CASSLWIGGSYEQYF